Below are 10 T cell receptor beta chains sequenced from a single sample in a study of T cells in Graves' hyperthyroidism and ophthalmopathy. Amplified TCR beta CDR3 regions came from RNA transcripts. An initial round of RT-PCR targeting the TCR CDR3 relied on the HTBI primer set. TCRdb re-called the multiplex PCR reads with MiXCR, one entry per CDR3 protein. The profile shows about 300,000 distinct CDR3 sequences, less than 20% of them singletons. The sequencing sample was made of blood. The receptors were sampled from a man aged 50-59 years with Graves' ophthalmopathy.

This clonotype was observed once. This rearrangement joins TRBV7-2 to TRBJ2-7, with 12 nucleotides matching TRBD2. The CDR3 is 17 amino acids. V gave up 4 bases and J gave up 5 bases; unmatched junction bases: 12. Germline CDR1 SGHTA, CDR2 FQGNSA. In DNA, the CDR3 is TGTGCCAGCAGCTCCACCCGCAGACTAGCGGGAGTTGACGAGCAGTACTTC. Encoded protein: CASSSTRRLAGVDEQYF.

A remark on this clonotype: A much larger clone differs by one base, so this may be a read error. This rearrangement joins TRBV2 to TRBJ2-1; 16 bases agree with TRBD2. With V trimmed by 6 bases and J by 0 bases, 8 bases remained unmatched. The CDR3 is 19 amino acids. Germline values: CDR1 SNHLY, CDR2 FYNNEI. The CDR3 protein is CASRLGLAGGRSSYNEQFF. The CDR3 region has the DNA TGTGCCAGCAGGTTGGGACTAGCGGGAGGGCGGAGCTCCTACAATGAGCAGTTCTTC.

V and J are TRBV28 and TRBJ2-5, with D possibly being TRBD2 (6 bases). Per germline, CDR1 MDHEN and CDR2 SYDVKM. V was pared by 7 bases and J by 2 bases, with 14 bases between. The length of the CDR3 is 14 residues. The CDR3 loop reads CASTRPGVQETQYF. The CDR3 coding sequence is TGTGCCAGCACCCGACCGGGGGTACAAGAGACCCAGTACTTC. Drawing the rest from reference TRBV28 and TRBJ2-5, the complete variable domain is DVKVTQSSRYLVKRTGEKVFLECVQDMDHENMFWYRQDPGLGLRLIYFSYDVKMKEKGDIPEGYSVSREKKERFSLILESASTNQTSMYLCASTRPGVQETQYFGPGTRLLVL.

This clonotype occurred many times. This CDR3 reads CASSELSGRGYNEQFF. CDR3 nucleotide sequence: TGTGCCAGCAGTGAACTTAGCGGGAGGGGCTACAATGAGCAGTTCTTC. The chain is built from TRBV2 and TRBJ2-1; TRBD2 matches 11 bases. This CDR3 is 16 amino acids long. Germline CDR1 reads SNHLY; CDR2 reads FYNNEI. The V and J ends lost 2 bases and 3 bases, in that order; junction bases with no gene match: 3.

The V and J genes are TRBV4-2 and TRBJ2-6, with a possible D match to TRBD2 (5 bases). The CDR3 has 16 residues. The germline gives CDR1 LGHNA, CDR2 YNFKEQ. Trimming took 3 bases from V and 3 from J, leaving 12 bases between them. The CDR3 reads CASSQFSGSGANVLTF. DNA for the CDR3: TGTGCCAGCAGCCAGTTTTCGGGGAGTGGGGCCAACGTCCTGACTTTC.

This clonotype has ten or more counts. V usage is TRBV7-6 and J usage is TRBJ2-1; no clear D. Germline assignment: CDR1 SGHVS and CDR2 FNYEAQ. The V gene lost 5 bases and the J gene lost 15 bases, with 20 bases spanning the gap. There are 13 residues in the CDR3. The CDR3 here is CASSPEYPPLPFF. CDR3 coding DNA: TGTGCCAGCAGCCCAGAGTACCCTCCTCTTCCGTTCTTC.

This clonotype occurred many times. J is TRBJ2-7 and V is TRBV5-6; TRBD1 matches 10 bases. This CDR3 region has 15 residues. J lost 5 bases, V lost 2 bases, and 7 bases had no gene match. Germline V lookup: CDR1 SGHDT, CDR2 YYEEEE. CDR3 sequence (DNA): TGTGCCAGCAGCTTTACCGGGACAGGGGCCGACGAGCAGTACTTC. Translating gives CASSFTGTGADEQYF.

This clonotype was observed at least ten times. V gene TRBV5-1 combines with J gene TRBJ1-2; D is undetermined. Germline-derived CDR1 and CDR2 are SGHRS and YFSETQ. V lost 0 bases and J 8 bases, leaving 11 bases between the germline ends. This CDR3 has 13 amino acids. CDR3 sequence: CASSLGPRRGYTF. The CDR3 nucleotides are TGCGCCAGCAGCTTGGGGCCCAGACGGGGCTACACCTTC.

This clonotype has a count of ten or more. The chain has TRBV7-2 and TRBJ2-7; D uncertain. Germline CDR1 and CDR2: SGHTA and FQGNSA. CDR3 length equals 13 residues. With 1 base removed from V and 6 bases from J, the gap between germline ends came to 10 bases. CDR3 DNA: TGTGCCAGCAGCTTAGAACCTAGTAGCGAGCAGTACTTC. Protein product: CASSLEPSSEQYF.

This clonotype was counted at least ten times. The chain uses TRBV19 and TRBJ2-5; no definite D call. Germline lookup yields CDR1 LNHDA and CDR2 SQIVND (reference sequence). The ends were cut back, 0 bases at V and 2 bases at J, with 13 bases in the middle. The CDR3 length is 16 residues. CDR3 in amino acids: CASSIEGGATQETQYF. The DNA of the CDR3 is TGTGCCAGTAGTATAGAGGGCGGAGCGACTCAAGAGACCCAGTACTTC. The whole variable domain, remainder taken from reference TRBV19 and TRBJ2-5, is DGGITQSPKYLFRKEGQNVTLSCEQNLNHDAMYWYRQDPGQGLRLIYYSQIVNDFQKGDIAEGYSVSREKKESFPLTVTSAQKNPTAFYLCASSIEGGATQETQYFGPGTRLLVL.